The entry below describes one T cell receptor (beta chain). Participants were placed into cohorts based on the clinical history they reported. The table came from immunoSEQ multiplex PCR; TCRdb's copy has only in-frame clones and leaves some out. Of a few hundred thousand clones in the sample, roughly 92% were seen once. The data belong to a study of blood T cell repertoires in COVID-19. The clonotype originates from a woman aged 40 to 55 who had been exposed to COVID-19. Sequenced material: PBMCs or T cells enriched from blood (not recorded which).

The CDR3 sequence is CASSPRDRGWNYGYTF. CDR3 DNA: TGTGCCAGCAGCCCGAGGGACAGGGGCTGGAACTATGGCTACACCTTC. The chain has TRBV9 and TRBJ1-2, with TRBD1 identical over 10 bases. Trimming took 4 bases from V and 2 from J; bases not matched to a gene: 8. Looked up from germline, CDR1 is SGDLS and CDR2 is YYNGEE. CDR3 length: 16 residues.